The clone carrying this T cell receptor beta chain was seen once. Its specificity is unknown. Germline V lookup: CDR1 MDHEN, CDR2 SYDVKM. There are 14 residues in the CDR3. After removal of 6 bases from V and 9 bases from J, the junction contained 9 bases not matched to a gene. The data were obtained in a study of OX40 agonist ivuxolimab in advanced cancers. The study, taken as a whole, reports: At 0.1 to 3.0 mg/kg, clonal expansion of CD4+ and CD8+ blood T cells had occurred by week 6.

Profiling relied on immunoSEQ multiplex PCR, and the TCRdb table lists in-frame clones only, not all of them. The sample shows about 18,000 clones, about 80% of them seen only once. This chain uses TRBV28 with TRBJ1-5; 9 bases fit TRBD1. Sequenced material: CD4+ or CD8+ T cells sorted from blood, taken in a trial of the OX40 agonist ivuxolimab. This TCR derives from an adult with an advanced solid tumor such as melanoma, head and neck, liver or kidney cancer. This CDR3 is CASRGTGGLGPQHF. Here the CDR3 DNA reads TGTGCCAGCAGGGGAACAGGGGGCCTCGGGCCCCAGCATTTT.